The TCR beta chain described here comes from a study of CD8+CD57+ T cells in acquired aplastic anemia. About the study: Yields of DNA that came from sorted CD4+ and CD8+ cells averaged approximately 3.2 ug.

The CDR3 consists of 13 residues. V was cut by 1 base and J by 3 bases, with 7 bases left in between. Per germline, CDR1 SGHAT and CDR2 FQNNGV. Patients who underwent sequencing had shown CD8+CD57+ cell expansion by flow cytometry. Profiling that covered TCR beta VDJ and CDR3 relied on genomic DNA as its template. Each CDR3 protein is one row after TCRdb ran MiXCR on the reads. The repertoire holds roughly 80,000 distinct CDR3 sequences, 55% to 75% seen once, with approximately 80% in the top ten. The TCR was taken from a human donor with aplastic anemia. The V gene is TRBV11-2, the J gene TRBJ2-7, with no clear D. Sequencing was done on a sample of sorted CD4+, CD8+, or CD8+CD57+ T cells (not recorded which) from PBMCs. The CDR3 sequence is CASSLAADYEQYF. CDR3 coding DNA: TGTGCCAGCAGCTTAGCGGCAGACTACGAGCAGTACTTC. Variable domain in full (rest from reference TRBV11-2 and TRBJ2-7): EAGVAQSPRYKIIEKRQSVAFWCNPISGHATLYWYQQILGQGPKLLIQFQNNGVVDDSQLPKDRFSAERLKGVDSTLKIQPAKLEDSAVYLCASSLAADYEQYFGPGTRLTVT.